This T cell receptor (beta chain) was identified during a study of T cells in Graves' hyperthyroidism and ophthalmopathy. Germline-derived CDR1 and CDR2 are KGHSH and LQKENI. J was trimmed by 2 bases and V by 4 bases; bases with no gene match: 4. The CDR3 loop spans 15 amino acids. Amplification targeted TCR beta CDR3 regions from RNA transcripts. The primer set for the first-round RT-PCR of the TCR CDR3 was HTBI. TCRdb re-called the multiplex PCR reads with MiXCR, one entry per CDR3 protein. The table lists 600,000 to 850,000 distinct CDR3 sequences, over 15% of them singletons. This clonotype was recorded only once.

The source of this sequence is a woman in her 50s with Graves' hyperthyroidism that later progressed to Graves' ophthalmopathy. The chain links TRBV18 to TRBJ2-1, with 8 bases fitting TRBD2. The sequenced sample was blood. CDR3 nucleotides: TGTGCCAGCTCACTGCTGACTAGCGCCTACAATGAGCAGTTCTTC. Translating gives CASSLLTSAYNEQFF.